A single sample gave rise to the 10 T cell receptor beta chains below, sequenced in a study of T cells in Graves' hyperthyroidism and ophthalmopathy. Amplification yielded TCR beta CDR3 regions, with RNA transcripts as the source. During a first-round RT-PCR of the TCR CDR3, the HTBI primer set was used. TCRdb re-analysed the multiplex PCR reads in MiXCR, keeping a single row per CDR3 protein. The table has 300,000 to 450,000 distinct CDR3 sequences, around 15% seen once. Input material: blood. The receptors here all came from a woman in her twenties or thirties with Graves' ophthalmopathy.

This clonotype was detected many times. This chain connects TRBV28 to TRBJ2-5; 8 bases map to TRBD1. Germline CDR1 MDHEN, CDR2 SYDVKM. The CDR3 extends over 15 amino acids. V lost 6 bases to trimming and J lost 1 base; unmatched junction nucleotides: 7. CDR3: CASSSPQGAQETQYF. CDR3 nucleotide sequence: TGTGCCAGCAGCTCCCCTCAGGGGGCCCAAGAGACCCAGTACTTC. Combining the CDR3 with reference TRBV28 and TRBJ2-5 gives the whole variable domain DVKVTQSSRYLVKRTGEKVFLECVQDMDHENMFWYRQDPGLGLRLIYFSYDVKMKEKGDIPEGYSVSREKKERFSLILESASTNQTSMYLCASSSPQGAQETQYFGPGTRLLVL.

The sample holds many counts of this clonotype. V and J are TRBV2 and TRBJ1-5, with D possibly matching TRBD1 (5 bases). Germline assignment: CDR1 SNHLY and CDR2 FYNNEI. The CDR3 runs 16 residues. V gave up 0 bases and J gave up 7 bases, with 16 bases separating them. The CDR3 here is CASSEAGPLMGQPQHF. The CDR3 DNA reads as TGTGCCAGCAGTGAAGCGGGGCCCCTCATGGGGCAGCCCCAGCATTTT. The full variable domain, in which reference TRBV2 and TRBJ1-5 provide the parts outside the CDR3, is EPEVTQTPSHQVTQMGQEVILRCVPISNHLYFYWYRQILGQKVEFLVSFYNNEISEKSEIFDDQFSVERPDGSNFTLKIRSTKLEDSAMYFCASSEAGPLMGQPQHFGDGTRLSIL.

The genes are TRBV9 and TRBJ2-3; 12 bases are a match to TRBD2. Germline trimming cut 3 bases from V and 0 bases from J; bases unmatched to any gene: 5. This CDR3 is 17 amino acids long. The germline gives CDR1 SGDLS, CDR2 YYNGEE. CDR3 residues: CASSASGGESSTDTQYF. The CDR3 DNA reads as TGTGCCAGCAGCGCTAGCGGGGGGGAATCTAGCACAGATACGCAGTATTTT.

With respect to this clonotype: A much larger clone sits a single nucleotide away, making a read error possible. The chain recombines TRBV6-1 with TRBJ2-2, with a weak D call TRBD1 (6 bases). V lost 2 bases and J lost 4, with 11 bases in between. The CDR3 totals 15 residues. Germline V lookup: CDR1 MNHNS, CDR2 SASEGT. CDR3 sequence reads: CASSELRGTTGELFF. CDR3 coding DNA: TGTGCCAGCAGTGAATTGAGGGGGACCACCGGGGAGCTGTTTTTT.

The chain combines TRBV20-1 with TRBJ1-6; TRBD1 might be the D (5 bases). The ends were cut back, 0 bases at V and 7 bases at J, with 16 bases in the middle. CDR3 length equals 16 residues. CDR1 and CDR2 from the germline V gene are DFQATT and SNEGSKA (reference sequence). Here the CDR3 DNA reads TGCAGTGCTAGAGATTCGACAGCCGGGGGGAATTCACCCCTCCACTTT. Its translation is CSARDSTAGGNSPLHF.

Concerning this clonotype: This may be a read error, as it is one base from a much larger clone. The chain uses TRBV6-2 or TRBV6-3 and TRBJ2-7; perhaps TRBD2 as D (5 bases). CDR1 and CDR2 from the germline V gene are MNHEY and SVGEGT. The CDR3 is 15 residues long. CDR3 sequence reads: CASTYSANGRGEQYF. The CDR3 coding sequence is TGTGCCAGCACTTACTCCGCCAATGGACGGGGCGAGCAGTACTTC.

In this sample, this clonotype turned up a few times. The rearrangement joins TRBV5-6 to TRBJ1-2; D unresolved. The CDR3 contains 15 residues. Germline V gene lookup returns CDR1 SGHDT and CDR2 YYEEEE. Trimming took off 0 bases at V and 1 base at J, with 10 bases between the two ends. For the CDR3, the DNA is TGTGCCAGCAGCTTGGATCGCACCGGTAACTATGGCTACACCTTC. Protein product: CASSLDRTGNYGYTF.

This clonotype came up many times. The chain links TRBV28 to TRBJ2-2; D unclear. From germline, CDR1 is MDHEN and CDR2 SYDVKM. With 7 bases removed from V and 6 bases from J, the gap between germline ends came to 15 bases. The CDR3 has 14 residues. CDR3 nucleotides: TGTGCCAGCATTGGTTTGTTGGTATCCGGGGAGCTGTTTTTT. Translated: CASIGLLVSGELFF.

This clonotype was detected many times. The chain carries TRBV20-1 and TRBJ2-7; 9 bases align to TRBD1. CDR3 length: 13 residues. Germline V gene sequence: CDR1 DFQATT, CDR2 SNEGSKA (reference sequence). Trimming cost V 4 bases and J 3 bases; bases outside gene matches: 4. The CDR3 DNA follows: TGCAGTGCTAACAGACAGGGGGGCTACGAGCAGTACTTC. Its protein product is CSANRQGGYEQYF.

In its sample, this clonotype was seen many times. The rearrangement joins TRBV24-1 to TRBJ1-1; D perhaps matches TRBD1 (5 bases). Looked up from germline, CDR1 is KGHDR and CDR2 is SFDVKD. CDR3 size: 13 residues. Trimming removed 5 bases from V and 9 bases from J, with 15 bases in between. The CDR3 loop is CATSGSSGGQAFF. CDR3 DNA: TGTGCCACCAGTGGGTCTTCGGGGGGTCAAGCTTTCTTT.